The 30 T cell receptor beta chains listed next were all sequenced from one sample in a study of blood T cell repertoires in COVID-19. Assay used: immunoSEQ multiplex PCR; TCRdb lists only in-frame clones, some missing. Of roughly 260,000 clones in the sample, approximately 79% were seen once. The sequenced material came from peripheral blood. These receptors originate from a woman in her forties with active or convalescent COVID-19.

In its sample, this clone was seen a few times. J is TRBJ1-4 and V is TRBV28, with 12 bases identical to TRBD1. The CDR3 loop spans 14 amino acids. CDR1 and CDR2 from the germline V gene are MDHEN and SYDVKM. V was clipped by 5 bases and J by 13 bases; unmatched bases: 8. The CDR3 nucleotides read TGTGCCAGCAGTACCGGGACAGGGGGCGCCGGACTGTTTTTT. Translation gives CASSTGTGGAGLFF.

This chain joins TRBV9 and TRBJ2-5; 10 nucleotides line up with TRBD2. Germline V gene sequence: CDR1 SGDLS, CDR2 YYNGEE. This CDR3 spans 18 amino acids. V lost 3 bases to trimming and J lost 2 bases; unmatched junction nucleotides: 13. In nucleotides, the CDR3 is TGTGCCAGCAGCGGTACAGCGGGGGGGCCTGGGGCACAAGAGACCCAGTACTTC. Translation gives CASSGTAGGPGAQETQYF.

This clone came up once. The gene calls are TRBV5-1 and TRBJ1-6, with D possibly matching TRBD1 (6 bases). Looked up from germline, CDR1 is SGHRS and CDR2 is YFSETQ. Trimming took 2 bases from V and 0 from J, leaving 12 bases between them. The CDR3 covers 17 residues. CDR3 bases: TGCGCCAGCAGCTTTCAGGGGCTCAGCTCCTATAATTCACCCCTCCACTTT. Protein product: CASSFQGLSSYNSPLHF.

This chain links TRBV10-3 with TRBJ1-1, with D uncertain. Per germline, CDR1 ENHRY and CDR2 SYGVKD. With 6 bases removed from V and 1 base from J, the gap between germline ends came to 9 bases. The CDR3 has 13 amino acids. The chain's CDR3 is CAISLQENTEAFF. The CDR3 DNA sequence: TGTGCCATCAGCCTGCAGGAGAACACTGAAGCTTTCTTT.

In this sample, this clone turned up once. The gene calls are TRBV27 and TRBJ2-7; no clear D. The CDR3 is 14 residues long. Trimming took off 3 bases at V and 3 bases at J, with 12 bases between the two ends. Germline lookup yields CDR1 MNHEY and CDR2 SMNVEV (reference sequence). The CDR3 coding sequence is TGTGCCAGCAGTTTTGGGCAGGTTATCTACGAGCAGTACTTC. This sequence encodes CASSFGQVIYEQYF.

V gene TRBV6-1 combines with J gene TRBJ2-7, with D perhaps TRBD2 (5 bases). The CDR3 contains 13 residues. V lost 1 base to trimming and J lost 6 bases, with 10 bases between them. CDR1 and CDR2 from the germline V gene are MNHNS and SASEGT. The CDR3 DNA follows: TGTGCCAGCAGTGAAGTAGAGGGTACCGAGCAGTACGTC. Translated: CASSEVEGTEQYV.

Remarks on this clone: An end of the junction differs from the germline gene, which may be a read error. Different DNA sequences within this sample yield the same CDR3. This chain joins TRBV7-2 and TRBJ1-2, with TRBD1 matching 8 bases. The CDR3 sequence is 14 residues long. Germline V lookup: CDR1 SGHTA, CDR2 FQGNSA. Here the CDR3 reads CASSRIQGALGYTF. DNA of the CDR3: TGCGCCAGCAGCCGGATTCAGGGGGCGCTTGGCTACACCTTC.

Here the CDR3 DNA reads TGTGCCAGGCAGGGGTCTAAAGGCTACACCTTC. Translated: CARQGSKGYTF. The chain joins TRBV12-3 or TRBV12-4 to TRBJ1-2; perhaps TRBD1 as D (6 bases). V was cut by 9 bases and J by 8 bases, with 13 bases left in between. This CDR3 spans 11 amino acids.

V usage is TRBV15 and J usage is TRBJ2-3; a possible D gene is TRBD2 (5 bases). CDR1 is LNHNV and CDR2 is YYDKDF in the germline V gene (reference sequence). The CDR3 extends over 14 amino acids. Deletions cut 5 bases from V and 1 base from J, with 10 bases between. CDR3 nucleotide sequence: TGTGCCACCAGCGGATTGAGGGGCACAGATACGCAGTATTTT. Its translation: CATSGLRGTDTQYF.

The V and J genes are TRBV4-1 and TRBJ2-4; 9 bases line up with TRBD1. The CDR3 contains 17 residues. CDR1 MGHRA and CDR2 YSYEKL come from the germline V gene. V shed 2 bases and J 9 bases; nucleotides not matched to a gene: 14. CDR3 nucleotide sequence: TGCGCCAGCAGCCAAAGACAGGGGGATGGCCCCTGGGGCATTCAGTACTTC. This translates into CASSQRQGDGPWGIQYF.

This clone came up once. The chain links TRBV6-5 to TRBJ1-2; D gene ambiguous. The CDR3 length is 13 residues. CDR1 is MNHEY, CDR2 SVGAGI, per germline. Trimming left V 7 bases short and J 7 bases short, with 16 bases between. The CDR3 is CASTSDIWAGYTF. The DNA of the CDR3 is TGTGCCAGCACCTCCGATATTTGGGCTGGCTACACCTTC.

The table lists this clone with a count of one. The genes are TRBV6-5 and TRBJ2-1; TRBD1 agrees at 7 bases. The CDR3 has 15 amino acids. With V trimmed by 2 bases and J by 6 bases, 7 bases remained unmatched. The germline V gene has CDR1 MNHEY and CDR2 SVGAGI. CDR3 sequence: CASSYGLQGSNEQFF. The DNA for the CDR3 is TGTGCCAGCAGTTACGGTTTACAGGGGAGCAATGAGCAGTTCTTC.

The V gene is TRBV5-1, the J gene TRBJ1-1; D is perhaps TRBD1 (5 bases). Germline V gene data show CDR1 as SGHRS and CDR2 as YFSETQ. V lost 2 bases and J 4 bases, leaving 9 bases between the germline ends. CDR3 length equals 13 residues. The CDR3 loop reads CASSFTGTTEAFF. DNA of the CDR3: TGCGCCAGCAGCTTTACAGGTACCACTGAAGCTTTCTTT.

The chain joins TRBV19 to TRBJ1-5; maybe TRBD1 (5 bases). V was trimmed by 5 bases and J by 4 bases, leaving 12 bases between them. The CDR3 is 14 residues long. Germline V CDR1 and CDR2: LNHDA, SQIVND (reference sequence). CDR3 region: CASSPTGGNQPQHF. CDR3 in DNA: TGTGCCAGTAGTCCGACGGGGGGTAATCAGCCCCAGCATTTT.

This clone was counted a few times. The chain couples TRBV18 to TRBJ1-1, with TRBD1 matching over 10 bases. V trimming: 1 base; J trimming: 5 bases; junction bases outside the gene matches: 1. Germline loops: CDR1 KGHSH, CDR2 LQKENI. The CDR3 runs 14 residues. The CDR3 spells CASSPLDRGTEAFF. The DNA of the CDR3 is TGTGCCAGCTCACCACTGGACAGGGGGACTGAAGCTTTCTTT.

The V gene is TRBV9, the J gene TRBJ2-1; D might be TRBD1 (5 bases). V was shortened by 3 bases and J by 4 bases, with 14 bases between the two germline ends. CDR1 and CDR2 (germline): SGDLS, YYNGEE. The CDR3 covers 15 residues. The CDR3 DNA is TGTGCCAGCAGCGGGGGCTTAGCATCGTACAATGAGCAGTTCTTC. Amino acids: CASSGGLASYNEQFF.

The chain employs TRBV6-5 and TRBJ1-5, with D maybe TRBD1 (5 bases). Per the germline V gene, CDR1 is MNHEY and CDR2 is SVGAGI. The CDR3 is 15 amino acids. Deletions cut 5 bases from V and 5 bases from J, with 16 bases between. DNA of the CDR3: TGTGCCAGCAGTCCGAGGGAGGGACTCTATCAGCCCCAGCATTTT. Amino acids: CASSPREGLYQPQHF.

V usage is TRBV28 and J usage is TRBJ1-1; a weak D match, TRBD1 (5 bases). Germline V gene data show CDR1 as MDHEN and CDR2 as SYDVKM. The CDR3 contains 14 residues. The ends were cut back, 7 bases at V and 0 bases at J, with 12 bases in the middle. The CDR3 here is CASTFGGVNTEAFF. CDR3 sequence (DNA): TGTGCCAGCACCTTTGGGGGGGTGAACACTGAAGCTTTCTTT.

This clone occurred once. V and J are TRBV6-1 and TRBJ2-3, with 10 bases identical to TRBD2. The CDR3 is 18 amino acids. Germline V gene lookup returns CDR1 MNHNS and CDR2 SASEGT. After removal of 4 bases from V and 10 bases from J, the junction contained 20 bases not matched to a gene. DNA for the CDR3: TGTGCCAGCAGTGTAGGGTCTAGCGGGGGACGGCCGGGATCTGCGCAGTATTTT. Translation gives CASSVGSSGGRPGSAQYF.

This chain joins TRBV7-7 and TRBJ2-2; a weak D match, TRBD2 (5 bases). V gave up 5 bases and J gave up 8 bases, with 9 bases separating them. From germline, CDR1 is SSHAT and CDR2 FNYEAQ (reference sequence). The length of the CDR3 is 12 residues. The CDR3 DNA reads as TGTGCCAGCAGCCCGGGGTATGGGGAGCTGTTTTTT. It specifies CASSPGYGELFF.

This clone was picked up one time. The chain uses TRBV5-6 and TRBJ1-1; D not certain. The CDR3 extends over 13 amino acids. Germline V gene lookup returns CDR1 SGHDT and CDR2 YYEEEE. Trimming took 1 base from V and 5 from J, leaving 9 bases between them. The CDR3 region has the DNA TGTGCCAGCAGCTTGTACGCGGGGACTGAAGCTTTCTTT. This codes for CASSLYAGTEAFF.

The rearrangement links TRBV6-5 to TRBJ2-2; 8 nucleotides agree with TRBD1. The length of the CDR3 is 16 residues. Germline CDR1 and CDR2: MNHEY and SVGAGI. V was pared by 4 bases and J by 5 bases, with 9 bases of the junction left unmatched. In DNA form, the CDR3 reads TGTGCCAGCAGTTTCCCTCGGACAGGGAGGACCGGGGAGCTGTTTTTT. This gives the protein CASSFPRTGRTGELFF.

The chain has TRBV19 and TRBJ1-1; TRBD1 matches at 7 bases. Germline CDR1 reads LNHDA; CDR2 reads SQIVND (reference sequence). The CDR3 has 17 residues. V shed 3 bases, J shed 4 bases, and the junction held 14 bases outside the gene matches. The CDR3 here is CASSISGTALTSTEAFF. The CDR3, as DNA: TGTGCCAGTAGTATCTCCGGGACAGCCCTAACTAGCACTGAAGCTTTCTTT.

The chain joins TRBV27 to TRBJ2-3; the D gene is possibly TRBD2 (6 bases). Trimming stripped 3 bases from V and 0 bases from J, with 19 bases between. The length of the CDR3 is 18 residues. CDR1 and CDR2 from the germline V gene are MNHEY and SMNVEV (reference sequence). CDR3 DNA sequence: TGTGCCAGCAGTTTGGGGGGTTTCGTCTTAGGGAGCACAGATACGCAGTATTTT. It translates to CASSLGGFVLGSTDTQYF.

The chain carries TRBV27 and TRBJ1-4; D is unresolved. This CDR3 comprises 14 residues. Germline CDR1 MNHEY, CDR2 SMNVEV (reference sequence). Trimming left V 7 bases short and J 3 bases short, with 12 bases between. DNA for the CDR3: TGTGCCAGCACGACGGGAATAGCTAATGAAAAACTGTTTTTT. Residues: CASTTGIANEKLFF.

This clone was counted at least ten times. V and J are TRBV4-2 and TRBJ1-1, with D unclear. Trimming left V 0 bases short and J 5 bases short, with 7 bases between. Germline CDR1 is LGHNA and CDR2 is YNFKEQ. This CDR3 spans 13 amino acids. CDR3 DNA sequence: TGTGCCAGCAGCCAAGAGACGGGTACTGAAGCTTTCTTT. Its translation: CASSQETGTEAFF.

CDR3 region: CASTRTGSYNEQFF. The DNA for the CDR3 is TGCGCCAGCACCCGGACAGGGTCCTACAATGAGCAGTTCTTC. V gene TRBV5-1 combines with J gene TRBJ2-1; TRBD1 matches 8 bases. V lost 6 bases and J lost 1; bases outside the gene matches: 3. The CDR3 is 14 residues long. In germline, CDR1 is SGHRS, CDR2 YFSETQ.

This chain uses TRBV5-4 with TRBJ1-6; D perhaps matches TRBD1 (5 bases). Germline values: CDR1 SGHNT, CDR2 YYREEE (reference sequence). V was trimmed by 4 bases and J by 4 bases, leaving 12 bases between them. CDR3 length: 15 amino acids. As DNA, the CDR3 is TGTGCCAGCAGCCCCAAGGCAGGGTATAATTCACCCCTCCACTTT. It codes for CASSPKAGYNSPLHF.

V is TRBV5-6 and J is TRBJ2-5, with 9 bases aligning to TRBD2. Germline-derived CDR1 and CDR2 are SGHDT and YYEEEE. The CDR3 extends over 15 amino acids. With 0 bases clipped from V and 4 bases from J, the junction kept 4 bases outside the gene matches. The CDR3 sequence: CASSLASGVVETQYF. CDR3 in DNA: TGTGCCAGCAGCTTGGCTAGCGGGGTGGTAGAGACCCAGTACTTC.

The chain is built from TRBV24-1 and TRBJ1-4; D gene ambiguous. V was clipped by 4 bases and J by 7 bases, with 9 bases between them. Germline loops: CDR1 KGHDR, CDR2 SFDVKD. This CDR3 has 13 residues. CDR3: CATSERGGEKLFF. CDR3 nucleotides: TGTGCCACCAGTGAAAGAGGAGGTGAAAAACTGTTTTTT.